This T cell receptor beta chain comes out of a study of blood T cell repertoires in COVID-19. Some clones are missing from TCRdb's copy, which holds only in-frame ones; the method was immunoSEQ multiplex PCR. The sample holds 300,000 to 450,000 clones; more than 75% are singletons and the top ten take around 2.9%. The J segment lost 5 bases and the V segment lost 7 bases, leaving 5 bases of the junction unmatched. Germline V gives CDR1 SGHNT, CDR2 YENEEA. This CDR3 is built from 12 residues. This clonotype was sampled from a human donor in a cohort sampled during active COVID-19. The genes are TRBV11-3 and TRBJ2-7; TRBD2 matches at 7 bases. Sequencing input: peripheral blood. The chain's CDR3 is CASKGGSDEQYF. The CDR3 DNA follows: TGTGCCAGCAAGGGAGGGTCCGACGAGCAGTACTTC.